Below, one TCR beta chain is given with its context. Its recognized antigen is unknown. No much larger clone is present one base from it, and per-base qualities are unavailable. From the cysteine through the phenylalanine, the CDR3 covers 15 amino acids. The retained sequence is limited to the CDR3, 45 bases, with the frame set at the first base. The junction carries 13 bases between V and J, which are trimmed by 0 bases and 3 bases respectively. Via the germline V gene, CDR1 is SGHRS and CDR2 YFSETQ. Only healthy Caucasian donors were included. The twin cohort consisted of three pairs of female monozygotic twins, all aged about 18 to 30 years. Positive isolation kits from Invitrogen were used to isolate the CD4+ and CD8+ T cell populations. The library was made by 5' RACE. Sequencing used an Illumina HiSeq 2000. A universal primer binding site was introduced by template switching, and a unique molecular identifier was present in the final cDNA, enabling accurate counting of TCR cDNA molecules. Specific primers in the conserved constant-segment region were used to synthesize first-strand cDNA for the TCR alpha and beta chains. To control for contamination, every cDNA library was double barcoded, receiving both a SMART-Mk sample barcode and Illumina barcodes. TruSeq adapter sequences along with Illumina sample barcodes were introduced in two successive PCR steps. TCR alpha and beta cDNA libraries were sequenced on the Illumina HiSeq platform with custom primers. The authors processed their data as follows. MiGEC was used to process raw reads and extract unique molecular identifiers, and MiXCR was used to find CDR3 positions. For each individual, recombination models were inferred using an EM algorithm with the repgenHMM and IGoR tools. The analysis of shared clonotypes was done with the tcR package in R, with sharing normalized by the product of cloneset sizes. To study raw recombination without the effects of thymic and clonal selection, out-of-frame nonproductive sequences were analyzed. TCRdb reran the public reads through fastp at Q25 and MiXCR, keeping productive beta chains. Every CDR3 protein is listed once, alongside the most common genes and DNA of its rows. Clone size and V and J calls follow TCRdb, not the original study. This sample lists about 520,000 distinct CDR3 sequences; approximately 22% were detected once. The leading ten clones occupy around 0.9% of the sample.

The data were taken from a study of identical twins (dated by TCRdb to about 2016). A note on the overall study: To test whether fetal clonotypes persist, the study used deep sequencing on TCR alpha and beta repertoires from monozygotic twins, unrelated adults of various ages, and cord blood. Replicate twin experiments were performed at different times using different library preparation protocols to rule out contamination.

Study-wide conclusions, independent of this receptor: In monozygotic twins, out-of-frame TCR alpha sharing was systematically underestimated by recombination models, although the models agreed with sharing between unrelated individuals. Zero-insertion analyses could be partly confounded by invariant T cells such as MAIT and iNKT, although diverse VJ usage argued against such confounding for most clonotypes. Because the same donors could not be followed over many years, the conclusions depended on cross-sectional statistical analysis. Compared with coincidental sharing between unrelated individuals, out-of-frame TCR alpha sequences shared between twins showed an excess of sequences with low generation probability. Excess twin sharing in beta out-of-frame sequences was weaker because fewer shared sequences lowered the signal-to-noise ratio. Fewer insertions were carried by abundant cord blood beta clonotypes, a similar but weaker trend appeared in young adult naive repertoires, and no such trend appeared in memory repertoires.

These records were also assigned to another study, of T cells expressing NK-cell markers. That second publication adds: Three sorted T-cell subsets (CD3+CD56+NKG2C+, CD3+CD56+NKG2C- and CD3+CD56-NKG2C+) from fewer than 10 donors had their TCR beta-chain repertoires profiled. Seven of the eight sequenced donors were HCMV-seropositive and one was HCMV-seronegative. To restrict sorting to alphabetaTCR-expressing T cells, an anti-gammadeltaTCR antibody was added in several experiments. In more than 5 donors, the dominant CD3+CD56+NKG2C+ clonotypes ranked among the top 10 CD8+ clonotypes, making up about 1.0-7.0% of CD8+ T cells. Those dominant clonotypes were again the most abundant among CD3+CD56-NKG2C+ cells in a few donors, at roughly 28.3-65%. Whether the expanded NKG2C-expressing T cell clones were specific for HCMV antigens was left unclear. All eight donors whose samples were sequenced were randomly selected healthy volunteers, three of them men and five women. HCMV serostatus was determined by detecting HCMV-specific IgG in serum with a commercial ELISA kit. MIGEC handled demultiplexing of the reads and grouping by UMI, while MiTCR was used to assemble and quantify clonotypes. To exclude erroneous sequences, only TCR cDNA sequences supported by at least two reads were retained. Downstream repertoire analysis used the tcR package, and clonotypes were matched across fractions by CDR3 nucleotide sequence plus V segment. Antigen specificity was annotated against VDJdb with VDJmatch, allowing one amino acid substitution in CDR3.

Sequencing used CD4+ T cells sorted from blood. This sequence was found in a woman between 18 and 29 years old in good health. The chain is made from TRBV5-1 and TRBJ2-7; 6 matching bases give a weak D call of TRBD1. Here the CDR3 is given as CASSLAGAGVYEQYF. In nucleotide form, the sequence is TGCGCCAGCAGCTTGGCCGGGGCAGGGGTCTACGAGCAGTACTTC.